This entry concerns a single T cell receptor beta chain. What it binds is unknown. The data stem from a study of T cell responses to AZD1222 COVID-19 vaccine. Whole-study findings and limits: Among the donors, most were white British and more were female, and clonal diversity was possibly underestimated. CD4 TCRs covered the whole spike, strongest at regions 160-218 and 743-854. Reports say nearly half of spike-specific TCRs go after unmutated variant regions. At study baseline, merely roughly 6 AZD1222 recipients were seropositive.

This CDR3 comprises 14 residues. Trimming cost V 8 bases and J 3 bases; bases outside gene matches: 6. CDR1 and CDR2 (germline): SNHLY, FYNNEI. This table comes from immunoSEQ multiplex PCR, and its TCRdb copy is limited to in-frame clones, with some not included. The sample shows around 80,000 clones, 70% to 90% of them seen only once. This receptor was identified in an adult in good health. This chain links TRBV2 with TRBJ2-5, with 10 bases that match TRBD2. The sequencing here drew on peripheral blood, taken on day 0 of AZD1222 vaccination. The CDR3, as DNA: TGTGCCAGCCTCGGGAGCGGGGGGGAAGAGACCCAGTACTTC. Translated, it gives CASLGSGGEETQYF.